The rows below give T cell receptor beta chains drawn from one sample of a study of cytomegalovirus exposure and HLA in healthy donors. Using immunoSEQ multiplex PCR, the repertoire was profiled, and TCRdb retains in-frame clones only, with some absent. The table records some 160,000 clones, roughly four fifths of them present only once. The source material was PBMCs. Every receptor here comes from a male donor in good health and CMV-seronegative. The CDR3 runs from the conserved cysteine through the conserved F or W.

V,J,CDR3
TRBV7-9,TRBJ2-2,CASSISGTSGARELFF
TRBV5-1,TRBJ1-4,CASSLTGIDEKLFF
TRBV28,TRBJ1-2,CASRTGILYGYTF
TRBV19,TRBJ2-1,CASSIVGQGAHEQFF
TRBV18,TRBJ1-1,CASSPRDRITEAFF
TRBV5-1,TRBJ2-5,CASSPGGGQQETQYF
TRBV2,TRBJ2-2,CASSEKTIWEGRDTGELFF
TRBV9,TRBJ2-7,CASSVVGWDEQYF
TRBV2,TRBJ1-1,CANYRERNTEAFF
TRBV5-5,TRBJ1-2,CASSPREEHGYTF
TRBV7-9,TRBJ2-7,CASSSRGAYEQYF
TRBV10-1,TRBJ2-7,CASRIQGARSYEQYF
TRBV19,TRBJ2-7,CASSILDSSYEQYF
TRBV15,TRBJ2-1,CATSSGNLAVGHNEQFF
TRBV29-1,TRBJ2-7,CSVSGASGVSYEQYF
TRBV29-1,TRBJ2-1,CSVEGLNNEQFF
TRBV28,TRBJ2-7,CASSPADRVYPLSSYEQYF
TRBV7-2,TRBJ2-6,CASSPTGGPNVLTF
TRBV15,TRBJ1-4,CATSGGSSEKLFF
TRBV20-1,TRBJ2-7,CSAIATYEQYF
TRBV5-6,TRBJ2-7,CASSPWTLSYEQYF
TRBV18,TRBJ2-5,CASSPILAGAPPFQETQYF
TRBV9,TRBJ1-5,CASSGGASNQPQHF
TRBV27,TRBJ2-6,CASAVDRGISGANVLTF
TRBV27,TRBJ1-1,CASSLGHQNTEAFF
TRBV30,TRBJ1-2,CAWSVQHSNFYGYTF
TRBV7-9,TRBJ1-4,CASSLEGRRESF
TRBV9,TRBJ2-7,CASSVGTGYSYEQYF
TRBV7-9,TRBJ2-7,CSSSFRGGAYEQYF
TRBV7-6,TRBJ2-7,CASSLVSWFTYEQYF
TRBV2,TRBJ2-7,CASRALLAGGPGSYEQYF
TRBV11-3,TRBJ2-7,CASSSAGQGNMSVYEQYF
TRBV4-3,TRBJ1-3,CASRHAGSGNTIYF
TRBV30,TRBJ2-7,CACAATAYEQYF
TRBV30,TRBJ2-7,CAWSVHSVGYEQYF
TRBV19,TRBJ2-7,CASSINGQFPYEQYF
TRBV12-5,TRBJ2-5,CASGLVRGQGEETQYF
TRBV29-1,TRBJ1-1,CSATGGLPNTEAFF
TRBV2,TRBJ2-5,CASSETSGRAVETQYF
TRBV2,TRBJ1-2,CASREKDNYGYTF
TRBV6-1,TRBJ2-5,CASSEILRITSGGSKETQYF
TRBV11-2,TRBJ2-7,CASSLDRAYEQYF
TRBV6-6,TRBJ1-6,CASILAREADSPLHF